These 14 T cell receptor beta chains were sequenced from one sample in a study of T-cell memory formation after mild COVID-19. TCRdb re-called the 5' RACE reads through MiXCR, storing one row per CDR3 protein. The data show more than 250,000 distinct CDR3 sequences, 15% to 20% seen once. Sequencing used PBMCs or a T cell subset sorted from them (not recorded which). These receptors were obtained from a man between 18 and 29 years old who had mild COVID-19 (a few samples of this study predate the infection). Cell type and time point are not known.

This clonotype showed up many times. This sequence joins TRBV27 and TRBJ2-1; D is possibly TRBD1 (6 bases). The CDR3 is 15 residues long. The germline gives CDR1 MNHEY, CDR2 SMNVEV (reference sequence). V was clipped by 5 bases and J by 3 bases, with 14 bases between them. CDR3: CASSPLGTIYNEQFF. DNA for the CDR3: TGTGCCAGCAGTCCCCTAGGGACAATCTACAATGAGCAGTTCTTC.

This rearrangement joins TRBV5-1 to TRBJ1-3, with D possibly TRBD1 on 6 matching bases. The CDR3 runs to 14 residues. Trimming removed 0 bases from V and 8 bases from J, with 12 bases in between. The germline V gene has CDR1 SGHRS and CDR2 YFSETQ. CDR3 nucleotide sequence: TGCGCCAGCAGCTTGGAACAGGGTGTTGACACCATATATTTT. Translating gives CASSLEQGVDTIYF. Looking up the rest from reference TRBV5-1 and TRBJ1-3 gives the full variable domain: KAGVTQTPRYLIKTRGQQVTLSCSPISGHRSVSWYQQTPGQGLQFLFEYFSETQRNKGNFPGRFSGRQFSNSRSEMNVSTLELGDSALYLCASSLEQGVDTIYFGEGSWLTVV.

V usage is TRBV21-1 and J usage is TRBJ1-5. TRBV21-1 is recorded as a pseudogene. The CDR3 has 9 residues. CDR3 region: CAYNQPQHF. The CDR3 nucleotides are TGTGCCTACAATCAGCCCCAGCATTTT.

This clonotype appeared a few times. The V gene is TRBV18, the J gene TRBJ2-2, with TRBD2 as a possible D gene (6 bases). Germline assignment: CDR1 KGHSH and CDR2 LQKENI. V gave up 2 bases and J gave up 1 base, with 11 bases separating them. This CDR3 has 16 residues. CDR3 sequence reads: CASSPRGLLNTGELFF. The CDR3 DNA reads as TGTGCCAGCTCACCAAGGGGACTGCTGAACACCGGGGAGCTGTTTTTT.

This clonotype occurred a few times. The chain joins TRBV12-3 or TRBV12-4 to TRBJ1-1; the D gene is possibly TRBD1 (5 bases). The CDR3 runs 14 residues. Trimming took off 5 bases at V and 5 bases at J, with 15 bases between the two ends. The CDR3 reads CASSPRDGITEAFF. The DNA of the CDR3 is TGTGCCAGCAGTCCACGGGACGGAATTACTGAAGCTTTCTTT.

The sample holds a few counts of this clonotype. CDR3 DNA sequence: TGTGCCAGCAGTTTGATATCGGCTAGCGGTGGGTATGAGCAGTTCTTC. Amino acids: CASSLISASGGYEQFF. The V call is TRBV12-3 or TRBV12-4, the J call TRBJ2-1, with 7 bases matching TRBD2. This CDR3 region has 16 residues. The V gene end was trimmed by 3 bases and the J gene end by 8 bases; junction bases not matched to a gene: 13.

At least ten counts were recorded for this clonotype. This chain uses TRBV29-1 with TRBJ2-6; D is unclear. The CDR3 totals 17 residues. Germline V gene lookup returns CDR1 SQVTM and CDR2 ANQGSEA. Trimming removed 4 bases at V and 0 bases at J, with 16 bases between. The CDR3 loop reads CSVALGMKVSGANVLTF. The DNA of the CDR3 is TGCAGCGTTGCTTTAGGAATGAAGGTCTCTGGGGCCAACGTCCTGACTTTC.

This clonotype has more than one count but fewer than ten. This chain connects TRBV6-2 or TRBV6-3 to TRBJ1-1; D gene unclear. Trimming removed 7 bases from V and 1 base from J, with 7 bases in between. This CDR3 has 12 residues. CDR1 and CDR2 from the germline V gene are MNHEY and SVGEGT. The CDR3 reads CASTLRNTEAFF. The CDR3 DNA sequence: TGTGCCAGCACCCTGCGGAACACTGAAGCTTTCTTT.

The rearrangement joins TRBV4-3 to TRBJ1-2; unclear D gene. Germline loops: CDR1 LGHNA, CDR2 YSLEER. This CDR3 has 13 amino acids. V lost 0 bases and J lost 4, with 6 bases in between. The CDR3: CASSQEGRYGYTF. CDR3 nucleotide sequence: TGCGCCAGCAGCCAAGAAGGGCGCTATGGCTACACCTTC.

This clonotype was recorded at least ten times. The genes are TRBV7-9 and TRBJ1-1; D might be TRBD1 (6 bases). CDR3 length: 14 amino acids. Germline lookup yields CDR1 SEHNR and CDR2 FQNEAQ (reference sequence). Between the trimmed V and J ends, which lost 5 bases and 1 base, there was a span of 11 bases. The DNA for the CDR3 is TGTGCCAGCAGCGCAGGGGCGGGGAACACTGAAGCTTTCTTT. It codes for CASSAGAGNTEAFF.

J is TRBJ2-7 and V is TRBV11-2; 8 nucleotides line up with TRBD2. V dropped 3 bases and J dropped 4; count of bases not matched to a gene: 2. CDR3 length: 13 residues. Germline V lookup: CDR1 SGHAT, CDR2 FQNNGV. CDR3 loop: CASSLTSEYEQYF. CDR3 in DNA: TGTGCCAGCAGCTTGACTAGCGAATACGAGCAGTACTTC.

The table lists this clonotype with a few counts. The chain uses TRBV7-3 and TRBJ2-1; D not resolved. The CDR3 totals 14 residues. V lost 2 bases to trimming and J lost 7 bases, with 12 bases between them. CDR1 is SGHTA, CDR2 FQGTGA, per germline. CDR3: CASSLGRIPNEQFF. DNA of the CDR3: TGTGCCAGCAGCTTAGGCCGTATCCCGAATGAGCAGTTCTTC. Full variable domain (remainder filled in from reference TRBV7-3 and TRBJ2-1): GAGVSQTPSNKVTEKGKYVELRCDPISGHTALYWYRQSLGQGPEFLIYFQGTGAADDSGLPNDRFFAVRPEGSVSTLKIQRTERGDSAVYLCASSLGRIPNEQFFGPGTRLTVL.

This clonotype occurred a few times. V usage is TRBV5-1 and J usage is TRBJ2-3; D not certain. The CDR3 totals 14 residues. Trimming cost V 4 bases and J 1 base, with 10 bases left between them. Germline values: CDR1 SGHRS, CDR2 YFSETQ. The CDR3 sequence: CASSRDGGTDTQYF. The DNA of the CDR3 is TGCGCCAGCAGCCGCGATGGGGGCACAGATACGCAGTATTTT.

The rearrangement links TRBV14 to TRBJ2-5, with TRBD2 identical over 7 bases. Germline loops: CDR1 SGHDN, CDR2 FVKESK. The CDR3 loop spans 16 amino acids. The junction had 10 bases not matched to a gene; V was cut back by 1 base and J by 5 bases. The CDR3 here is CASSQAPLAGVETQYF. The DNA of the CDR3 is TGTGCCAGCAGCCAAGCCCCTCTGGCGGGGGTGGAGACCCAGTACTTC. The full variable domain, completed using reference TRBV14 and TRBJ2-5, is EAGVTQFPSHSVIEKGQTVTLRCDPISGHDNLYWYRRVMGKEIKFLLHFVKESKQDESGMPNNRFLAERTGGTYSTLKVQPAELEDSGVYFCASSQAPLAGVETQYFGPGTRLLVL.